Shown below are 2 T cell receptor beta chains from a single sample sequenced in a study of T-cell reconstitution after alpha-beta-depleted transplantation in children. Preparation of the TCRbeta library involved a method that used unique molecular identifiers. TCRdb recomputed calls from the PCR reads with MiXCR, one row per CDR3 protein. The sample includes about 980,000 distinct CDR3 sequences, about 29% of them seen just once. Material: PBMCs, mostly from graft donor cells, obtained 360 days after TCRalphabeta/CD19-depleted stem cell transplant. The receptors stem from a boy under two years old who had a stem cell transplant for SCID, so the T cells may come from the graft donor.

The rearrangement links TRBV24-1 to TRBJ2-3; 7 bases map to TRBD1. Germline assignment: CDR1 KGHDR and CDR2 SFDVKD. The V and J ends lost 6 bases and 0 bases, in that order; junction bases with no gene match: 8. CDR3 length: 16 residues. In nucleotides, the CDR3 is TGTGCCACCAGTCCTAGACAGGGTCCTAGCACAGATACGCAGTATTTT. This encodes CATSPRQGPSTDTQYF.

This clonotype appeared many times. CDR3 bases: TGCGCCAGCAGCTTGGTTGGGGGACTGAACACCGGGGAGCTGTTTTTT. Protein: CASSLVGGLNTGELFF. V usage is TRBV5-1 and J usage is TRBJ2-2; the D gene is possibly TRBD2 (6 bases). The ends were cut back, 0 bases at V and 1 base at J, with 10 bases in the middle. Germline V gene lookup returns CDR1 SGHRS and CDR2 YFSETQ. The CDR3 is made up of 16 amino acids.